The 9 T cell receptor beta chains below were found in one sample sequenced in a study of metastatic and nonmetastatic thyroid tumors. TCRdb redid the clone calls on the PCR reads using MiXCR. The sample has around 50,000 clones; just under 30% are singletons. Ahead of thyroid surgery, no patient had received treatment of any kind. The sequencing sample was made of blood. The receptors come from a female donor with papillary thyroid cancer or a benign thyroid nodule (not recorded which). Some clones in this sample may be carry-over from other donors' samples.

The rearrangement joins TRBV28 to TRBJ2-6; 7 nucleotides align to TRBD1. The CDR3 totals 17 residues. The V gene's germline CDR1 is MDHEN and CDR2 SYDVKM. Unmatched junction bases numbered 10, after V lost 7 bases and J lost 1 base. The CDR3 coding sequence is TGTGCCAGCACCGCCGGGACAGCTACTTCTGGGGCCAACGTCCTGACTTTC. It yields the protein CASTAGTATSGANVLTF.

This clone was counted at least ten times. This rearrangement joins TRBV11-3 to TRBJ2-3; 10 nucleotides align to TRBD2. Germline-derived CDR1 and CDR2 are SGHNT and YENEEA. V lost 1 base to trimming and J lost 5 bases; unmatched junction nucleotides: 6. This CDR3 contains 16 residues. The CDR3 protein is CASSLGPAGGQDTQYF. CDR3 nucleotide sequence: TGTGCCAGCAGCTTAGGCCCAGCGGGAGGGCAAGATACGCAGTATTTT. The full variable domain, with the rest looked up from reference TRBV11-3 and TRBJ2-3, is EAGVVQSPRYKIIEKKQPVAFWCNPISGHNTLYWYLQNLGQGPELLIRYENEEAVDDSQLPKDRFSAERLKGVDSTLKIQPAELGDSAVYLCASSLGPAGGQDTQYFGPGTRLTVL.

This clone showed up just a few times. The CDR3 is CASSKQASGANVLTF. In DNA form, the CDR3 reads TGTGCCAGCAGCAAACAGGCCTCTGGGGCCAACGTCCTGACTTTC. The genes are TRBV6-1 and TRBJ2-6, with D possibly matching TRBD1 (5 bases). The germline CDR1 and CDR2 sequences are MNHNS and SASEGT. V lost 6 bases and J 0 bases, leaving 9 bases between the germline ends. The CDR3 is 15 amino acids.

This sequence joins TRBV20-1 and TRBJ2-7; a possible D gene is TRBD1 (5 bases). The germline V gene has CDR1 DFQATT and CDR2 SNEGSKA (reference sequence). V gave up 0 bases and J gave up 5 bases, with 17 bases separating them. The CDR3 sequence is 15 residues long. DNA of the CDR3: TGCAGTGCTAGAGATGGTTGGGCAGGGCTCCACGAGCAGTACTTC. Residues: CSARDGWAGLHEQYF.

The CDR3 nucleotides are TGTGCCAGCAGTACAGTCCAGAATACGCAGTATTTT. It translates to CASSTVQNTQYF. The chain couples TRBV28 to TRBJ2-3; D is uncertain. V was trimmed by 5 bases and J by 7 bases, leaving 10 bases between them. CDR1 and CDR2 (germline): MDHEN, SYDVKM. The CDR3 runs to 12 residues.

This clone occurred a few times. This chain links TRBV28 with TRBJ2-7, with 14 positions matching TRBD2. The germline V gene encodes CDR1 MDHEN and CDR2 SYDVKM. Unmatched junction bases numbered 5, after V lost 4 bases and J lost 6 bases. The CDR3 has 15 residues. The CDR3 sequence is CASSSGTSGRGEQYF. The CDR3 region has the DNA TGTGCCAGCAGTTCTGGGACTAGCGGGAGAGGCGAGCAGTACTTC.

This clone was detected only a few times. Just one base apart from a much larger clone, this may be a read error. The rearrangement joins TRBV20-1 to TRBJ2-4, with D tentatively TRBD2 (5 bases). CDR1 and CDR2 (germline): DFQATT, SNEGSKA (reference sequence). The CDR3 consists of 11 residues. Trimming stripped 7 bases from V and 11 bases from J, with 15 bases between. The CDR3 sequence is CSVQSSGLQYF. CDR3 coding DNA: TGCAGTGTTCAGTCGAGCGGCCTTCAGTACTTC.

V is TRBV6-6 and J is TRBJ1-3; TRBD1 is a possible D gene (6 bases). There are 16 residues in the CDR3. CDR1 and CDR2 from the germline V gene are MNHNY and SVGAGI (reference sequence). V was cut by 2 bases and J by 0 bases, with 11 bases left in between. This CDR3 reads CASSYGGGGSGNTIYF. Written as DNA, the CDR3 is TGTGCCAGCAGTTACGGTGGAGGGGGCTCTGGAAACACCATATATTTT.

This clone was counted a few times. DNA for the CDR3: TGTGCCAGCAGTGGACCGGGGGATGGACAGAACACTGAAGCTTTCTTT. This translates into CASSGPGDGQNTEAFF. The chain is built from TRBV6-1 and TRBJ1-1, with a tentative D call TRBD1 (5 bases). The germline gives CDR1 MNHNS, CDR2 SASEGT. V gave up 4 bases and J gave up 1 base, with 16 bases separating them. This CDR3 region has 16 residues.